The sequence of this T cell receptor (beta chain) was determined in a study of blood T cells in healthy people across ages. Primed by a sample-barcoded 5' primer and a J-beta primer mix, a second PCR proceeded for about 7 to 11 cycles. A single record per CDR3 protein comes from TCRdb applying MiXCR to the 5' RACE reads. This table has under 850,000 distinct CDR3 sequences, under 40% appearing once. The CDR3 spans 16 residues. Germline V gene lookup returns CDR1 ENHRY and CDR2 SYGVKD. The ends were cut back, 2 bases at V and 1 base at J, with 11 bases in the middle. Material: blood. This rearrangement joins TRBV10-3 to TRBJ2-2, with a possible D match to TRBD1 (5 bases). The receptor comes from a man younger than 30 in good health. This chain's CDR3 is CAISEAQVLNTGELFF. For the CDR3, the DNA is TGTGCCATCAGTGAGGCACAGGTTCTGAACACCGGGGAGCTGTTTTTT.